Listed here are 20 T cell receptor beta chains from one sample, sequenced in a study of kidney transplant recipient with SARS-CoV-2 infection. TCRdb ran MiXCR on the reads and lists one entry per CDR3 protein. Counted here are 200,000 to 300,000 distinct CDR3 sequences, around 26% occurring once; the ten biggest clones make up more than 6.5%. Here the sequenced sample was a blood sample, taken at baseline and around day 110 from a kidney transplant recipient. These receptors were collected from a male patient aged 30 to 40 who had COVID-19 and was a kidney transplant recipient. Part of the T cells may come from the graft donor.

A note on this clonotype: Being one base from a much bigger clone, this may be a read error. This sequence joins TRBV7-6 and TRBJ2-7; 7 bases fit TRBD2. The ends lost 8 bases at V and 6 bases at J; junction bases unmatched: 10. The CDR3 loop spans 13 amino acids. Germline CDR1 SGHVS, CDR2 FNYEAQ. CDR3 DNA sequence: TGTGCCAGCGGCCTGGGGGGGGGTCGCGAGCAGTACTTC. Translating it yields CASGLGGGREQYF.

Concerning this clonotype: A much bigger clone sits one base away, suggesting this may be a read error. CDR3 amino acids: CAWGVLGGRGGNEQYF. CDR3 DNA sequence: TGTGCCTGGGGTGTACTAGGCGGGAGAGGTGGCAACGAGCAGTACTTC. V gene TRBV30 combines with J gene TRBJ2-7, with 7 bases fitting TRBD2. This CDR3 has 16 amino acids. Germline V gives CDR1 GTSNPN, CDR2 SVGIG (reference sequence).

This clonotype appeared many times. The chain uses TRBV28 and TRBJ1-1, with no clear D. Trimming shortened V by 7 bases and J by 0 bases, and 3 bases separated the two germline ends. Germline-derived CDR1 and CDR2 are MDHEN and SYDVKM. The CDR3 length is 11 residues. The CDR3 sequence: CASKVNTEAFF. The CDR3 DNA reads as TGTGCCAGCAAAGTGAACACTGAAGCTTTCTTT.

This clonotype was observed many times. The genes are TRBV5-5 and TRBJ1-2, with D unresolved. Looked up from germline, CDR1 is SGHKS and CDR2 is YYEKEE (reference sequence). Trimming left V 6 bases short and J 4 bases short, with 22 bases between. This CDR3 has 16 amino acids. CDR3 residues: CASTNSVSRKTYGYTF. DNA for the CDR3: TGTGCCAGCACTAATAGTGTCTCGCGAAAGACCTATGGCTACACCTTC. Complete variable domain (other parts from reference TRBV5-5 and TRBJ1-2): DAGVTQSPTHLIKTRGQQVTLRCSPISGHKSVSWYQQVLGQGPQFIFQYYEKEERGRGNFPDRFSARQFPNYSSELNVNALLLGDSALYLCASTNSVSRKTYGYTFGSGTRLTVV.

This clonotype showed up just a few times. Since a much larger clone is just one base distant, this may be a read error. The genes are TRBV7-9 and TRBJ1-3; D gene unclear. The germline V gene encodes CDR1 SEHNR and CDR2 FQNEAQ (reference sequence). V lost 5 bases and J 0 bases, leaving 14 bases between the germline ends. CDR3 length: 16 residues. The DNA of the CDR3 is TGTGCCAGCAGCCTAACCGCAGTCCACTCTGGAAACACCATATATTTT. Its protein is CASSLTAVHSGNTIYF.

As for this clonotype: Being one base from a much bigger clone, this may be a read error. V gene TRBV6-5 combines with J gene TRBJ2-5; D call uncertain. From germline, CDR1 is MNHEY and CDR2 SVGAGI. The CDR3 contains 16 residues. Trimming pared 0 bases from V and 5 bases from J, leaving 16 bases between. The CDR3 loop reads CASSYSKSSGQETQYF. CDR3 nucleotide sequence: TGTGCCAGCAGTTACTCGAAGTCATCGGGCCAGGAGACCCAGTACTTC.

This clonotype was seen repeatedly, ten times or more. This chain connects TRBV2 to TRBJ2-6, with TRBD2 matching 12 bases. V dropped 10 bases and J dropped 4; count of bases not matched to a gene: 11. The germline V gene has CDR1 SNHLY and CDR2 FYNNEI. The CDR3 totals 17 residues. This CDR3 reads CATLTSGSAKGANVLTF. CDR3 nucleotide sequence: TGTGCCACCCTGACTAGCGGGAGTGCGAAAGGGGCCAACGTCCTGACTTTC.

This clonotype came up many times. The rearrangement joins TRBV6-4 to TRBJ2-1, with unresolved D. Germline CDR1 MRHNA, CDR2 SNTAGT. V dropped 2 bases and J dropped 2 bases, with 22 bases sitting between them. This CDR3 has 19 residues. The CDR3 protein is CASSDTRSCPGGTYNEQFF. The CDR3 nucleotides read TGTGCCAGCAGTGACACTCGGTCGTGCCCCGGTGGAACCTACAATGAGCAGTTCTTC.

This clonotype was seen a few times. This chain connects TRBV19 to TRBJ2-3; 13 bases are shared with TRBD2. Losses at the gene ends were 5 bases for V and 2 bases for J; bases not matched to a gene: 10. This CDR3 contains 18 residues. Looked up from germline, CDR1 is LNHDA and CDR2 is SQIVND (reference sequence). CDR3 DNA: TGTGCCAGTAGTTCTAGGACTAGCGGGGGACGGGTCACAGATACGCAGTATTTT. It encodes CASSSRTSGGRVTDTQYF. Full variable domain (rest looked up from reference TRBV19 and TRBJ2-3): DGGITQSPKYLFRKEGQNVTLSCEQNLNHDAMYWYRQDPGQGLRLIYYSQIVNDFQKGDIAEGYSVSREKKESFPLTVTSAQKNPTAFYLCASSSRTSGGRVTDTQYFGPGTRLTVL.

Points on this clonotype: A single base separates this from a much larger clone, so it may be a read error. The J gene is TRBJ2-2, the V gene TRBV12-3 or TRBV12-4; no clear D gene. The CDR3 extends over 14 amino acids. V lost 7 bases and J lost 3, with 12 bases in between. This CDR3 reads CASNLSEDTGELFF. The DNA of the CDR3 is TGTGCCAGCAATTTGAGCGAGGACACCGGGGAGCTGTTTTTT.

Concerning this clonotype: Being one base from a much bigger clone, this may be a read error. V and J are TRBV2 and TRBJ1-1; D not certain. This CDR3 has 14 amino acids. The V end was cut by 6 bases, the J end by 4 bases, with 15 bases between. Germline CDR1 SNHLY, CDR2 FYNNEI. In nucleotides, the CDR3 is TGTGCCAGCAGCGCCCGGGAGCTCGTCACTGAAGCTTTCTTT. This codes for CASSARELVTEAFF.

This clonotype was observed many times. The rearrangement links TRBV9 to TRBJ2-2; 7 bases map to TRBD2. Trimming took 0 bases from V and 3 from J; bases not matched to a gene: 8. The CDR3 runs 17 residues. Germline CDR1 is SGDLS and CDR2 is YYNGEE. CDR3 bases: TGTGCCAGCAGCGTAGACGAAGCGGGGTACGACACCGGGGAGCTGTTTTTT. Its protein product is CASSVDEAGYDTGELFF.

Regarding this clonotype: A much larger clone differs by one base, so this may be a read error. This chain connects TRBV4-1 to TRBJ2-2; possibly TRBD2 for D (5 bases). The CDR3 has 14 residues. The germline V gene encodes CDR1 MGHRA and CDR2 YSYEKL. The CDR3 DNA reads as TGCGCCAGCAGCGAGAACATCTACACCGGGGAGCTGTCTTTT. It specifies CASSENIYTGELSF.

Comment on this clonotype: This sequence may be a read error, since a much larger clone differs from it by one base. This sequence joins TRBV27 and TRBJ1-1; possibly TRBD1 for D (5 bases). The CDR3 contains 11 residues. CDR1 and CDR2 (germline): MNHEY, SMNVEV (reference sequence). The chain's CDR3 is CAGRRQHEAFF. DNA for the CDR3: TGTGCCGGCAGACGACAGCATGAAGCTTTCTTT.

Note on this clonotype: Possible read error: a much larger clone is one base away. The chain recombines TRBV6-8 with TRBJ1-6; unclear D gene. Trimming pared 6 bases from V and 5 bases from J, leaving 17 bases between. Germline V CDR1 and CDR2: MNHGY, SAAAGT. The CDR3 covers 16 residues. The CDR3 is CASRINTRRDNSPLHF. The DNA for the CDR3 is TGTGCCAGCAGGATAAACACTAGACGGGATAATTCACCCCTCCACTTT.

This clonotype was counted ten times or more. The chain links TRBV19 to TRBJ2-7; 8 nucleotides agree with TRBD1. V lost 3 bases and J lost 2; bases outside the gene matches: 9. CDR1 is LNHDA and CDR2 is SQIVND in the germline V gene (reference sequence). The CDR3 has 16 residues. CDR3 loop: CASSISGQGWTYEQYF. The CDR3 nucleotides read TGTGCCAGTAGTATCTCTGGACAGGGATGGACCTACGAGCAGTACTTC.

The chain uses TRBV5-4 and TRBJ1-2; D is possibly TRBD1 (5 bases). Trimming shortened V by 7 bases and J by 4 bases, and 23 bases separated the two germline ends. Germline CDR1 and CDR2: SGHNT and YYREEE (reference sequence). CDR3 length: 16 residues. In nucleotides, the CDR3 is TGTGCCAGCCGGGGGGACGTACCAGGAAAGACCTATGGCTACACCTTC. Translating it yields CASRGDVPGKTYGYTF.

Comment on this clonotype: Sequence at one end of the junction differs from germline and may be a read error. The chain is built from TRBV3-1 and TRBJ1-2; a weak D match, TRBD1 (5 bases). Germline V gives CDR1 LGHDT, CDR2 YNNKEL (reference sequence). CDR3 length equals 17 residues. The CDR3 sequence is CAGSGHGTLRKTYGYTF. The CDR3 nucleotides are TGTGCCGGCAGCGGACATGGCACCCTTCGAAAGACCTATGGCTACACCTTC.

The J gene is TRBJ2-3, the V gene TRBV20-1; 8 bases are a match to TRBD2. CDR1 and CDR2 from the germline V gene are DFQATT and SNEGSKA (reference sequence). This CDR3 region has 15 residues. V trimming: 8 bases; J trimming: 0 bases; junction bases outside the gene matches: 10. The CDR3 reads CSCLTSGASTDTQYF. As DNA, the CDR3 is TGCAGTTGTCTAACTAGCGGAGCTAGCACAGATACGCAGTATTTT.

Points on this clonotype: The junction shows a germline mismatch at one end, possibly a read error. The chain has TRBV16 and TRBJ1-2; D gene uncertain. This CDR3 region has 17 residues. The germline CDR1 and CDR2 sequences are KGHSY and FQNENV. This CDR3 reads CAGSYAGVVRRTYGYTF. The CDR3 DNA follows: TGTGCCGGCAGCTATGCCGGGGTCGTTAGAAGGACCTATGGCTACACCTTC.